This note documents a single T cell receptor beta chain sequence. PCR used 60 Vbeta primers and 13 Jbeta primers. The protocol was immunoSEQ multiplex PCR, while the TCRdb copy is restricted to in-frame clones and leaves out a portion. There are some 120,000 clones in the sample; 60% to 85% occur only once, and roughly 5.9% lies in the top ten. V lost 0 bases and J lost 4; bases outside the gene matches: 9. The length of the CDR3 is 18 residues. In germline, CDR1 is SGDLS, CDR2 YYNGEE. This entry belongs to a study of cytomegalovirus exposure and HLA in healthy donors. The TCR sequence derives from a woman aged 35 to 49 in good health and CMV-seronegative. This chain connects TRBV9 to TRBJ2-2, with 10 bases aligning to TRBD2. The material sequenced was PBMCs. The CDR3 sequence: CASSVAASGSPGTGELFF. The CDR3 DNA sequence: TGTGCCAGCAGCGTAGCTGCTAGCGGGAGCCCCGGCACCGGGGAGCTGTTTTTT.